The 18 T cell receptor beta chains below were found in one sample sequenced in a study of neurological immune-mediated disorders. Documented time point: longitudinal time-point 2. TCRdb redid the calling of the 5' RACE reads with MiXCR, one entry per CDR3 protein. The repertoire consists of about 60,000 distinct CDR3 sequences, with around 9.7% occurring once and the leading ten covering approximately 12%. The sequenced sample was PBMCs. These receptors all stem from a man younger than 40 in good health.

This clonotype was detected ten times or more. The genes are TRBV25-1 and TRBJ2-5; D gene uncertain. The CDR3 sequence is 17 residues long. Germline V CDR1 and CDR2: MGHDK, SYGVNS. Trimming shortened V by 1 base and J by 3 bases, and 18 bases separated the two germline ends. This CDR3 is CASSESLSRHAKETQYF. CDR3 nucleotides: TGTGCCAGCAGTGAATCCCTTTCCAGACACGCCAAAGAGACCCAGTACTTC.

In this sample, this clonotype turned up many times. The V gene is TRBV5-6, the J gene TRBJ2-4; TRBD2 matches at 11 bases. This CDR3 has 15 residues. Germline values: CDR1 SGHDT, CDR2 YYEEEE. V shed 4 bases and J 0 bases; nucleotides not matched to a gene: 0. CDR3 sequence (DNA): TGTGCCAGCAGCGGACTAGCGGGAGCCAAAAACATTCAGTACTTC. It specifies CASSGLAGAKNIQYF.

There are a few counts of this clonotype. This sequence joins TRBV5-1 and TRBJ2-7; weak D call: TRBD2 (6 bases). The CDR3 loop spans 14 amino acids. From germline, CDR1 is SGHRS and CDR2 YFSETQ. V was cut by 6 bases and J by 6 bases, with 19 bases left in between. Here the CDR3 DNA reads TGCGCCAGCAACATCCAGCCATCAGCGGGCGAGCAGTACTTC. It codes for CASNIQPSAGEQYF. The variable domain in full, completed from reference TRBV5-1 and TRBJ2-7, reads KAGVTQTPRYLIKTRGQQVTLSCSPISGHRSVSWYQQTPGQGLQFLFEYFSETQRNKGNFPGRFSGRQFSNSRSEMNVSTLELGDSALYLCASNIQPSAGEQYFGPGTRLTVT.

This clonotype was seen at least ten times. The rearrangement links TRBV6-6 to TRBJ2-7; 7 bases map to TRBD2. This CDR3 region has 14 residues. With V trimmed by 10 bases and J by 3 bases, 12 bases remained unmatched. Germline assignment: CDR1 MNHNY and CDR2 SVGAGI (reference sequence). CDR3 bases: TGTGCCACCGACCCTGGCGGGAGCCTCTACGAGCAGTACTTC. Translation: CATDPGGSLYEQYF.

V gene TRBV24-1 combines with J gene TRBJ2-5; D call uncertain. The CDR3 length is 15 residues. With 3 bases removed from V and 2 bases from J, the gap between germline ends came to 12 bases. Germline lookup yields CDR1 KGHDR and CDR2 SFDVKD. As DNA, the CDR3 is TGTGCCACCAGTGATGGACGGCTGCAACAAGAGACCCAGTACTTC. This encodes CATSDGRLQQETQYF.

This clonotype appeared many times. The chain links TRBV20-1 to TRBJ1-2; maybe TRBD1 (6 bases). This CDR3 spans 13 amino acids. V was cut by 1 base and J by 2 bases, with 8 bases left in between. In germline, CDR1 is DFQATT, CDR2 SNEGSKA (reference sequence). The CDR3 region is CSARAQGNYGYTF. CDR3 DNA sequence: TGCAGTGCTAGAGCCCAGGGGAACTATGGCTACACCTTC.

The V gene is TRBV7-3, the J gene TRBJ2-5; 9 bases are a match to TRBD2. The CDR3 loop spans 15 amino acids. CDR1 and CDR2 (germline): SGHTA, FQGTGA. V shed 5 bases, J shed 5 bases, and the junction held 9 bases outside the gene matches. The CDR3, as DNA: TGTGCCAGCAGCGCCGGGACTAGCAGAGGGGAGACCCAGTACTTC. Translation gives CASSAGTSRGETQYF. Complete variable domain (other parts from reference TRBV7-3 and TRBJ2-5): GAGVSQTPSNKVTEKGKYVELRCDPISGHTALYWYRQSLGQGPEFLIYFQGTGAADDSGLPNDRFFAVRPEGSVSTLKIQRTERGDSAVYLCASSAGTSRGETQYFGPGTRLLVL.

This clonotype was seen ten or more times. The chain combines TRBV11-3 with TRBJ2-1; 7 bases are shared with TRBD2. There are 15 residues in the CDR3. Unmatched junction bases numbered 4, after V lost 5 bases and J lost 0 bases. The germline gives CDR1 SGHNT, CDR2 YENEEA. CDR3 nucleotide sequence: TGTGCCAGCAGCCTAGCGGAAAACTCCTACAATGAGCAGTTCTTC. This codes for CASSLAENSYNEQFF.

The sample holds many counts of this clonotype. V and J are TRBV7-8 and TRBJ2-1; no definite D call. Germline CDR1 SGHVS, CDR2 FQNEAQ. The CDR3 is 15 residues long. Trimming took 1 base from V and 0 from J, leaving 7 bases between them. The CDR3 region has the DNA TGTGCCAGCAGCTTAGACAGTTTCTCCTACAATGAGCAGTTCTTC. This encodes CASSLDSFSYNEQFF.

This clonotype was picked up many times. The rearrangement uses TRBV5-1 and TRBJ2-4, with a tentative D call TRBD1 (6 bases). Trimming took 2 bases from V and 2 from J, leaving 14 bases between them. The CDR3 length is 16 residues. In germline, CDR1 is SGHRS, CDR2 YFSETQ. The CDR3 is CASSFGGGEPKNIQYF. CDR3 sequence (DNA): TGCGCCAGCAGCTTCGGTGGGGGCGAACCCAAAAACATTCAGTACTTC.

There are many counts of this clonotype. V is TRBV5-1 and J is TRBJ2-7; D tentatively fits TRBD1 or TRBD2 (5 bases each). This CDR3 is 13 amino acids long. Germline V gene sequence: CDR1 SGHRS, CDR2 YFSETQ. The V gene lost 10 bases and the J gene lost 2 bases, with 16 bases spanning the gap. CDR3 amino acids: CACRDPLTYEQYF. The CDR3 nucleotides read TGCGCCTGCCGGGACCCTCTTACCTACGAGCAGTACTTC.

The V and J genes are TRBV29-1 and TRBJ2-2; 9 bases are shared with TRBD1. Germline V gene lookup returns CDR1 SQVTM and CDR2 ANQGSEA. The ends lost 4 bases at V and 0 bases at J; junction bases unmatched: 9. The CDR3 length is 17 residues. The CDR3 here is CSVVLQGAIANTGELFF. For the CDR3, the DNA is TGCAGCGTTGTATTACAGGGGGCAATCGCGAACACCGGGGAGCTGTTTTTT.

This clonotype has at least ten counts. V is TRBV5-1 and J is TRBJ2-7, with 7 bases matching TRBD2. CDR1 SGHRS and CDR2 YFSETQ come from the germline V gene. Trimming cost V 3 bases and J 1 base; bases outside gene matches: 13. This CDR3 spans 17 amino acids. The chain's CDR3 is CASSSTWASGRSYEQYF. The CDR3 DNA reads TGCGCCAGCAGCTCCACCTGGGCTAGCGGCAGGTCCTACGAGCAGTACTTC.

This clonotype was counted many times. The rearrangement joins TRBV5-1 to TRBJ2-5; 7 bases align to TRBD1. With V trimmed by 3 bases and J by 2 bases, 7 bases remained unmatched. From germline, CDR1 is SGHRS and CDR2 YFSETQ. The CDR3 length is 15 residues. CDR3 DNA: TGCGCCAGCAGCTCCCGAGGGGACAGACAAGAGACCCAGTACTTC. Translated, it gives CASSSRGDRQETQYF.

This clonotype has a count of ten or more. The gene calls are TRBV6-1 and TRBJ1-1, with 8 bases that match TRBD1. This CDR3 contains 15 residues. CDR1 and CDR2 from the germline V gene are MNHNS and SASEGT. V trimming: 2 bases; J trimming: 5 bases; junction bases outside the gene matches: 7. The CDR3 sequence is CASSELFRGRTEAFF. In DNA, the CDR3 is TGTGCCAGCAGTGAATTATTCAGGGGGCGGACTGAAGCTTTCTTT.

At least ten counts were recorded for this clonotype. The DNA for the CDR3 is TGCAGTGCTAGAGATCCGGTTAGCGAGCAGTTCTTC. Its protein is CSARDPVSEQFF. The genes are TRBV20-1 and TRBJ2-1; unclear D gene. This CDR3 has 12 residues. The V end lost 0 bases, the J end lost 10 bases, and 10 bases lay between the germline ends. Germline V gene data show CDR1 as DFQATT and CDR2 as SNEGSKA (reference sequence).

This clonotype was seen many times. The rearrangement joins TRBV5-1 to TRBJ2-7; D may be TRBD1 or TRBD2 (5 bases each). V dropped 0 bases and J dropped 2 bases, with 9 bases sitting between them. The CDR3 has 14 amino acids. Germline lookup yields CDR1 SGHRS and CDR2 YFSETQ. CDR3 sequence reads: CASSLVGGAYEQYF. The CDR3 DNA is TGCGCCAGCAGCTTGGTTGGGGGAGCCTACGAGCAGTACTTC. Full variable domain (missing parts from reference TRBV5-1 and TRBJ2-7): KAGVTQTPRYLIKTRGQQVTLSCSPISGHRSVSWYQQTPGQGLQFLFEYFSETQRNKGNFPGRFSGRQFSNSRSEMNVSTLELGDSALYLCASSLVGGAYEQYFGPGTRLTVT.

Many counts were recorded for this clonotype. The chain couples TRBV24-1 to TRBJ2-1, with D maybe TRBD1 (6 bases). Germline CDR1 reads KGHDR; CDR2 reads SFDVKD. Trimming shortened V by 7 bases and J by 7 bases, and 10 bases separated the two germline ends. CDR3 length equals 12 residues. The CDR3 DNA follows: TGTGCCACCAGCCGGACAGATAATGAGCAGTTCTTC. This sequence encodes CATSRTDNEQFF.